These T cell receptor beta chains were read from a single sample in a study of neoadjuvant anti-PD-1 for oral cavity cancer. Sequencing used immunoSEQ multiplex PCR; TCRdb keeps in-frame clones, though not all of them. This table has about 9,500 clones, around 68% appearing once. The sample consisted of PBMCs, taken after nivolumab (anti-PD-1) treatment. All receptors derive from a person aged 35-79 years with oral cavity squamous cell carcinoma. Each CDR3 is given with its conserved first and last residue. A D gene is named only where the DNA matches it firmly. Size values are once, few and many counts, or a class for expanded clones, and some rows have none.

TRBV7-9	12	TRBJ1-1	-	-	TGTGCCAGCAGCTTTTGGTCCCCTGAAGCTTTCTTT	CASSFWSPEAFF
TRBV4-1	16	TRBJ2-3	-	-	TGCGCCAGCAGCCAAGACGAAGGGGACTGGACAGATACGCAGTATTTT	CASSQDEGDWTDTQYF
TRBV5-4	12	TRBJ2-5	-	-	TGTGCCAGCAGCTTAAGCCAAGAGACCCAGTACTTC	CASSLSQETQYF
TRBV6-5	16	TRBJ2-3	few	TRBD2	TGTGCCAGCAGTTTCTTGACTAGCGGTAGCACAGATACGCAGTATTTT	CASSFLTSGSTDTQYF
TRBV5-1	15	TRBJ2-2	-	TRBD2	TGCGCCAGCAGCTTGAGCGGGGGGAACACCGGGGAGCTGTTTTTT	CASSLSGGNTGELFF
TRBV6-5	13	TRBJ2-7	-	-	TGTGCCAGCAGTTACGACAGGACCTACGAGCAGTACTTC	CASSYDRTYEQYF
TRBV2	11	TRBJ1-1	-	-	TGTGCCAGCAGTGTGTGGACTGAAGCTTTCTTT	CASSVWTEAFF
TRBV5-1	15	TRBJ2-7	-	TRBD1	TGCGCCAGCACGTCCGTCGGGACAGGTATACACGAGCAGTACTTC	CASTSVGTGIHEQYF
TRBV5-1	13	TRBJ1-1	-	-	TGCGCCAGCAAAATCCTCGATAACACTGAAGCTTTCTTT	CASKILDNTEAFF
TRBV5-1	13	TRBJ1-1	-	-	TGCGCCAGCAGCCAGGGCCTGAACACTGAAGCTTTCTTT	CASSQGLNTEAFF
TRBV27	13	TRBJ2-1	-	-	TGTGCCAGCAGTTTAGACACCTACAATGAGCAGTTCTTC	CASSLDTYNEQFF
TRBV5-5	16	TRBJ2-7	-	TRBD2	TGTGCCAGCAGCTTGGGGTCAGCGGGAGGAGGGTACGAGCAGTACTTC	CASSLGSAGGGYEQYF
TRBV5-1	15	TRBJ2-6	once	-	TGCGCCAGCAGTCCCCTATCCTCTGGGGCCAACGTCCTGACTTTC	CASSPLSSGANVLTF
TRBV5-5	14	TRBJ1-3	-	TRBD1	TGTGCCAGCAGAGGACAGGGATCTGGAAACACCATATATTTT	CASRGQGSGNTIYF
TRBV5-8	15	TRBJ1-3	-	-	TGTGCCAGCAGCTTGGAACGTGACGTCGGAAACACCATATATTTT	CASSLERDVGNTIYF
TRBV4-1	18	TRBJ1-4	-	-	TGCGCCAGCAGCCAAGATATGTGGAGCACTGCAACTAATGAAAAACTGTTTTTT	CASSQDMWSTATNEKLFF
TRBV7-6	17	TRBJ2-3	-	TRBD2	TGTGCCAGCAGCCCTCTGGGAGGGAGGTTGAGCGCAGATACGCAGTATTTT	CASSPLGGRLSADTQYF
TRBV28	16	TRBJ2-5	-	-	TGTGCCAGCAGTTATCCCGCGGGCAGGGGTGGAGAGACCCAGTACTTC	CASSYPAGRGGETQYF
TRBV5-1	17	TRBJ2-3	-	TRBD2	TGCGCCAGCAGCGTGGAGGGACTAGCACCCTCCACAGATACGCAGTATTTT	CASSVEGLAPSTDTQYF
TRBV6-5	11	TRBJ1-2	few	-	TGTGCCAGCATCGGCACCTATGGCTACACCTTC	CASIGTYGYTF
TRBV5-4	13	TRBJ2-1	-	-	TGTGCCAGCAGCTTGGAGGCAGGCGATGAGCAGTTCTTC	CASSLEAGDEQFF
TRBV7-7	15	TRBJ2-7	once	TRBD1	TGTGCTAGCAGCTTAGAGCAGGGGGCGTACTACGAGCAGTACTTC	CASSLEQGAYYEQYF
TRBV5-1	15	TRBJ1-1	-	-	TGCGCCAGCAGCTTGGTTGGGGGGATCGGCACTGAAGCTTTCTTT	CASSLVGGIGTEAFF
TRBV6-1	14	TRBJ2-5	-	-	TGTGCCAGCAGTGAAGGGAGGGCCATTACGCCCCAGTACTTC	CASSEGRAITPQYF
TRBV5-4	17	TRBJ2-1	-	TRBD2	TGTGCCAGCAGCTCCCCACCTCTAGCGGGGGGGACGAATGAGCAGTTCTTC	CASSSPPLAGGTNEQFF
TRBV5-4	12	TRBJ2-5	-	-	TGTGCCAGCAGCTTCCCACAAGAGACCCAGTACTTC	CASSFPQETQYF
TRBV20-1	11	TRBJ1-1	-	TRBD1	TGCAGCCCGGGACAGGGGGTGGTAGCTTTCTTT	CSPGQGVVAFF
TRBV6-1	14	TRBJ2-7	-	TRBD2	TGTGCCAGTGGGACTAGCGGGATGTCCTACGAGCAGTACTTC	CASGTSGMSYEQYF
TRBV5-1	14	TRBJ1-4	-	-	TGCGCCAGCAGTCTCTCCTCAACTAATGAAAAACTGTTTTTT	CASSLSSTNEKLFF
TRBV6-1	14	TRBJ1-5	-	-	TGTGCCAGCATCGGGAACAGGTCCGATCAGCCCCAGCATTTT	CASIGNRSDQPQHF
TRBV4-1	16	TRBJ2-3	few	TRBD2	TGCGCCAGCAGCCCCGGGACTAGCGGGGGGGTAGATACGCAGTATTTT	CASSPGTSGGVDTQYF
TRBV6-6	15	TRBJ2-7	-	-	TGTGCCAGCAGTTACAACAGGGGGGGAGGGTACGAGCAGTACTTC	CASSYNRGGGYEQYF
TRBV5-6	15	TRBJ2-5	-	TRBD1	TGTGCCAGCAGCTTGGTCGGACAGGGACAAGAGACCCAGTACTTC	CASSLVGQGQETQYF
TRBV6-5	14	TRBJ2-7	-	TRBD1	TGTGCCAGCAGACGGGACAGGGGTCCCTACGAGCAGTACTTC	CASRRDRGPYEQYF
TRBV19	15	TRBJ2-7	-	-	TGTGCCAGTAGTATAGGAGTAACAACGTACGTGGAGCAGTACTTC	CASSIGVTTYVEQYF
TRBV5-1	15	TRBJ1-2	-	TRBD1	TGCGCCAGCAGCCCCAGGACAGGGGCGGGGGATGGCTACACCTTC	CASSPRTGAGDGYTF
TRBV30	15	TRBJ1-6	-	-	TGTGCCTGGACTCAGGGGAGCTCCTATAATTCACCCCTCCACTTT	CAWTQGSSYNSPLHF
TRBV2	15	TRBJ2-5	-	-	TGTGCCAGCCTCCTCATACCATTAAATTCGGAGACCCAGTACTTC	CASLLIPLNSETQYF
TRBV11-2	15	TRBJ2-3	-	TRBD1	TGTGCCAGCAGCTCGGACAGGCGGGGCACAGATACGCAGTATTTT	CASSSDRRGTDTQYF
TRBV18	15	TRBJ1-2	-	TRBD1	TGTGCCAGCTCAAACACAGGGGACGGCTGGTATGGCTACACCTTC	CASSNTGDGWYGYTF
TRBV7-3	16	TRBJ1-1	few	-	TGTGCCAGCAGCTCAGACTTACAGGGCGGGAGAACTGAAGCTTTCTTT	CASSSDLQGGRTEAFF
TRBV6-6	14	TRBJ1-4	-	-	TGTGCCAGCAGTATCGGATCAACTAATGAAAAACTGTTTTTT	CASSIGSTNEKLFF
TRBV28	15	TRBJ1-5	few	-	TGTGCCAGCAGAGGTGGGGGCGGGAGCAATCAGCCCCAGCATTTT	CASRGGGGSNQPQHF
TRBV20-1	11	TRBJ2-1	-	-	TGCAGTGCGGGCCTCTACAATGAGCAGTTCTTC	CSAGLYNEQFF
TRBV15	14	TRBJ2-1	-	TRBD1	TGTGCCACCAGCGCGTCCGGGACAGTCGGTGAGCAGTTCTTC	CATSASGTVGEQFF
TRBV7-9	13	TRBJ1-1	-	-	TGTGCCAGCAGCCTGGTCGTCTACCCTGAAGCTTTCTTT	CASSLVVYPEAFF
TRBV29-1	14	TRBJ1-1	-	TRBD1	TGCAGCGTTCAATTAAGACAGGGGTACACTGAAGCTTTCTTT	CSVQLRQGYTEAFF
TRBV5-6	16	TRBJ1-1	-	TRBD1	TGTGCCAGCAGCTCCTCTGGGAGGGGGCGCGACACTGAAGCTTTCTTT	CASSSSGRGRDTEAFF
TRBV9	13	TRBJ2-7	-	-	TGTGCCAGCGGGACTCCTAGCTCCTACGAGCAGTACTTC	CASGTPSSYEQYF
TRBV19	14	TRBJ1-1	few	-	TGTGCCAGTAGTATAGCGAACCTGAACACTGAAGCTTTCTTT	CASSIANLNTEAFF
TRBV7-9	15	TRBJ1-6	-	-	TGTGCCAGCAGCCCGTGGACATCGACTAATTCACCCCTCCACTTT	CASSPWTSTNSPLHF
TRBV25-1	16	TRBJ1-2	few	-	TGTGCCAGCAGTGAATATGGGTTGGGGCTGGGTGATGGCTACACCTTC	CASSEYGLGLGDGYTF
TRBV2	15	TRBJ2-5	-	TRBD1	TGTGCCAGCAGTGGGGACAGGGGCGCCACAGAGACCCAGTACTTC	CASSGDRGATETQYF
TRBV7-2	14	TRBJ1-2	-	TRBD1	TGTGCCAGCAGCTTACGGGACAGCAACTATGGCTACACCTTC	CASSLRDSNYGYTF
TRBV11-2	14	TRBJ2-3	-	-	TGTGCCAGCAGCCCCTCCCGGTCCAGAGATACGCAGTATTTT	CASSPSRSRDTQYF
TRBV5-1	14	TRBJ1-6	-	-	TGCGCCAGCAGCTTGGCCTTAATTTCCGACCGACTCCACTTT	CASSLALISDRLHF
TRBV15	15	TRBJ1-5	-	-	TGTGCCACCAGCCATGGAGGGGCGGGCAATCAGCCCCAGCATTTT	CATSHGGAGNQPQHF